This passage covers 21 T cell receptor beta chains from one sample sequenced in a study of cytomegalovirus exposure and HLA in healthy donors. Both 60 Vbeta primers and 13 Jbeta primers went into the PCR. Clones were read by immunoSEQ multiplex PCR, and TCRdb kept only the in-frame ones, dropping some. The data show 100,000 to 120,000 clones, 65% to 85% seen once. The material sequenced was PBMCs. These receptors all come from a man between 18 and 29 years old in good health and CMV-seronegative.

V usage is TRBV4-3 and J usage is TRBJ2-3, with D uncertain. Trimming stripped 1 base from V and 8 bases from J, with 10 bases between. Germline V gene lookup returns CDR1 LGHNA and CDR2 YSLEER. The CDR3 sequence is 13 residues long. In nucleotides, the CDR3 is TGCGCCAGCAGCCAAGTCCACAGCAGTACGCAGTATTTT. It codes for CASSQVHSSTQYF.

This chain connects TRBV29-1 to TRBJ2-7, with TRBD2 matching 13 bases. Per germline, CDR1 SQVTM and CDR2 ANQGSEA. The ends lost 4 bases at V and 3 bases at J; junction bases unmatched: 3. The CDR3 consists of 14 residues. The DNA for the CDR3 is TGCAGCGTTGCGAGGACTAGCGGGGGCTACGAGCAGTACTTC. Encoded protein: CSVARTSGGYEQYF.

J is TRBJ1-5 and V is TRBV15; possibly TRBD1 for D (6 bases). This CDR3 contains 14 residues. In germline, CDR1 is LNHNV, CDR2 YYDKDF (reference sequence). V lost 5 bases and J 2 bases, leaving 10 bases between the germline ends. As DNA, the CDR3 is TGTGCCACCAGCGTACAGGGAGGCAATCAGCCCCAGCATTTT. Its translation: CATSVQGGNQPQHF. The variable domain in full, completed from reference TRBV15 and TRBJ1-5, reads DAMVIQNPRYQVTQFGKPVTLSCSQTLNHNVMYWYQQKSSQAPKLLFHYYDKDFNNEADTPDNFQSRRPNTSFCFLDIRSPGLGDTAMYLCATSVQGGNQPQHFGDGTRLSIL.

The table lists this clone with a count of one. CDR3 in amino acids: CATGDRDRGDGWSGNTIYF. The CDR3 DNA reads TGTGCTACCGGGGACCGGGACAGGGGAGACGGGTGGTCTGGAAACACCATATATTTT. The chain couples TRBV12-5 to TRBJ1-3; 10 bases match TRBD1. CDR3 length equals 19 residues. Germline V lookup: CDR1 LGHNT, CDR2 FRNRAP. Trimming at V came to 10 bases and at J to 1 base, leaving 19 bases not matched to a gene.

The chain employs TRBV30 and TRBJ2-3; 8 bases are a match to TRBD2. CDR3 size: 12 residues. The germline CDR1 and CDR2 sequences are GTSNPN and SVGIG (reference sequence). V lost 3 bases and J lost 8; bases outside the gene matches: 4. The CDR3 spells CAWSSGSVTQYF. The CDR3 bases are TGTGCCTGGAGCAGCGGGAGCGTTACGCAGTATTTT.

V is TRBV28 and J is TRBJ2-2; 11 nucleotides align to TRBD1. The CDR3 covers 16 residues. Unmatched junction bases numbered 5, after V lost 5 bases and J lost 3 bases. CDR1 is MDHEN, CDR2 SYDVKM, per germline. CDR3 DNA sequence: TGTGCCAGCAGTCCAGGACAGGGGGCGGACACCGGGGAGCTGTTTTTT. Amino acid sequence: CASSPGQGADTGELFF.

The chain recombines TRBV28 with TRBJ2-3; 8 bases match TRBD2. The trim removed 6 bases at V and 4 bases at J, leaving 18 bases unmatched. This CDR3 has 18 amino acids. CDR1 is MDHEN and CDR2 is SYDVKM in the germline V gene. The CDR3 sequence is CASSPPGMNGRVADTQYF. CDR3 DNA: TGTGCCAGCAGCCCGCCCGGGATGAACGGGAGGGTGGCAGATACGCAGTATTTT.

This chain's CDR3 is CASKGGNTGELFF. The CDR3 DNA reads as TGTGCCAGCAAGGGAGGCAACACCGGGGAGCTGTTTTTT. V gene TRBV27 combines with J gene TRBJ2-2; a possible D gene is TRBD2 (6 bases). The CDR3 runs 13 residues. V lost 7 bases and J lost 2, with 8 bases in between. Looked up from germline, CDR1 is MNHEY and CDR2 is SMNVEV (reference sequence).

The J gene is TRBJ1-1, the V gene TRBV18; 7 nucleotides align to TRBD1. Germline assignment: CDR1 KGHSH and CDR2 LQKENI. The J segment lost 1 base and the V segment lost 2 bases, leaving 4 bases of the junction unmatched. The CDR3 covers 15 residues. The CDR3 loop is CASSPANRGNTEAFF. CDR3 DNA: TGTGCCAGCTCACCAGCTAACAGGGGGAACACTGAAGCTTTCTTT.

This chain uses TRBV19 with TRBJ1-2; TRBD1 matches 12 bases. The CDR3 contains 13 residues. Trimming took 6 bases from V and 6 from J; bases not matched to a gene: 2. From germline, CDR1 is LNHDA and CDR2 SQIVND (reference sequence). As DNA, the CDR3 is TGTGCCAGTAGAGGGACAGGGGGCAATGGCTACACCTTC. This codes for CASRGTGGNGYTF.

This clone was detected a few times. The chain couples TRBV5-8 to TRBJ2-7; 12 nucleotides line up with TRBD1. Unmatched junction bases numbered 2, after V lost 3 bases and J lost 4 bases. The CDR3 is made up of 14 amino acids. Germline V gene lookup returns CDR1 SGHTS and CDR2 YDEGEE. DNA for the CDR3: TGTGCCAGCAGCTGGGGACAGGGGGCTTACGAGCAGTACTTC. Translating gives CASSWGQGAYEQYF.

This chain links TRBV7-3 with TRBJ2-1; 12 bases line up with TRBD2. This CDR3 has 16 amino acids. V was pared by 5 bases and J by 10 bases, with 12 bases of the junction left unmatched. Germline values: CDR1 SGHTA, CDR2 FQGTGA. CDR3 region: CASSPDRTSGTFEQFF. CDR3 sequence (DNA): TGTGCCAGCAGCCCCGATAGGACTAGCGGGACCTTCGAGCAGTTCTTC.

The CDR3 here is CASGLAGGPNTGELFF. CDR3 in DNA: TGTGCCAGCGGACTAGCGGGAGGGCCGAACACCGGGGAGCTGTTTTTT. This chain joins TRBV19 and TRBJ2-2, with TRBD2 matching over 15 bases. Per the germline V gene, CDR1 is LNHDA and CDR2 is SQIVND (reference sequence). The CDR3 consists of 16 residues. The junction had 2 bases not matched to a gene; V was cut back by 9 bases and J by 0 bases.

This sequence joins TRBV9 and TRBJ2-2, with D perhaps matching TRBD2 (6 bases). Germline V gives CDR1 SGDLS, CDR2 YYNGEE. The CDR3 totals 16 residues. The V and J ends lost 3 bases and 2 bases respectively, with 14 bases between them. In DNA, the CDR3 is TGTGCCAGCAGCGGCCGGGGAGGAGATAACACCGGGGAGCTGTTTTTT. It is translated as CASSGRGGDNTGELFF.

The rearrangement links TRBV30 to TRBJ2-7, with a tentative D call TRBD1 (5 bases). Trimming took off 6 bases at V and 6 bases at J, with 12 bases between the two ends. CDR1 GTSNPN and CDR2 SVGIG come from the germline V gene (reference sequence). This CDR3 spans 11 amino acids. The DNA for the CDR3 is TGTGCCTGTAAGGGGTCGCGCGAGCAGTACTTC. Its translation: CACKGSREQYF.

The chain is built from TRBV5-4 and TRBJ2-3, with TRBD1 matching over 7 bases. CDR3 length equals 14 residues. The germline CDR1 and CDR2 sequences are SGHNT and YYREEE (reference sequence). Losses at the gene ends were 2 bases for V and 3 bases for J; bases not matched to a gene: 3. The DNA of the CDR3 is TGTGCCAGCAGCTTCCAGGACAGGACAGATACGCAGTATTTT. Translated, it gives CASSFQDRTDTQYF.

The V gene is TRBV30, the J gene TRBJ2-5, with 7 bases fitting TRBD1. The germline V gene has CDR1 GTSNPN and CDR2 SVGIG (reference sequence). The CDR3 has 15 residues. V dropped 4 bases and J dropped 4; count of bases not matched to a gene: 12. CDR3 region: CAWTAAGGMIETQYF. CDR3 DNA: TGTGCCTGGACGGCCGCAGGGGGTATGATAGAGACCCAGTACTTC.

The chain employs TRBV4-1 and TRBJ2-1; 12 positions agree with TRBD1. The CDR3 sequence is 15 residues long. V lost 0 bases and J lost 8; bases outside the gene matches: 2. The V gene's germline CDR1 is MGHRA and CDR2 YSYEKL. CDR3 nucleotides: TGCGCCAGCAGCCAAGAAAGGGACAGGGGGCATGAGCAGTTCTTC. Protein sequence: CASSQERDRGHEQFF.

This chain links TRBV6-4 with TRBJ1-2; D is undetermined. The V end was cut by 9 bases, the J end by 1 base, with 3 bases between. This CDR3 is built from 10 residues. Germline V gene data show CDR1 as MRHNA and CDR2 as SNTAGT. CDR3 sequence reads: CASSNYGYTF. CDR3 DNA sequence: TGTGCCAGTAGTAACTATGGCTACACCTTC.

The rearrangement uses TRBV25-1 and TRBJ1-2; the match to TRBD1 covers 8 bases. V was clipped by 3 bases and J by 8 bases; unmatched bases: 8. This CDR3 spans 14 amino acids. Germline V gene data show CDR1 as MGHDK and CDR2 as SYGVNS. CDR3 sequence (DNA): TGTGCCAGCAGTGAGATAGGCAGGGGGCACGGCTACACCTTC. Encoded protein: CASSEIGRGHGYTF.

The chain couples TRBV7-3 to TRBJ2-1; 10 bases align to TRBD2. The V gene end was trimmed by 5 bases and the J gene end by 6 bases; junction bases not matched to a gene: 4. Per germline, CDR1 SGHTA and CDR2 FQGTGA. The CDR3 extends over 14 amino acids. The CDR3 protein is CASSTGTSVNEQFF. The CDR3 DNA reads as TGTGCCAGCAGCACCGGGACTAGCGTCAATGAGCAGTTCTTC.